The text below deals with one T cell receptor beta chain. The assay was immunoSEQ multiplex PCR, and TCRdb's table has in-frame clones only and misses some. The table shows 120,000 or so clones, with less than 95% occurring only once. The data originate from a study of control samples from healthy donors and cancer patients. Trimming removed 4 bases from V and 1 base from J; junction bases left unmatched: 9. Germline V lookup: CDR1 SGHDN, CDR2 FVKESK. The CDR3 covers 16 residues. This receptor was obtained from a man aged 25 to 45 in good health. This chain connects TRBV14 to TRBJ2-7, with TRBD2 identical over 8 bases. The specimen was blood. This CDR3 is CASSPLGREGSYEQYF. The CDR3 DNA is TGTGCCAGCAGCCCCCTGGGCCGGGAGGGTTCCTACGAGCAGTACTTC.